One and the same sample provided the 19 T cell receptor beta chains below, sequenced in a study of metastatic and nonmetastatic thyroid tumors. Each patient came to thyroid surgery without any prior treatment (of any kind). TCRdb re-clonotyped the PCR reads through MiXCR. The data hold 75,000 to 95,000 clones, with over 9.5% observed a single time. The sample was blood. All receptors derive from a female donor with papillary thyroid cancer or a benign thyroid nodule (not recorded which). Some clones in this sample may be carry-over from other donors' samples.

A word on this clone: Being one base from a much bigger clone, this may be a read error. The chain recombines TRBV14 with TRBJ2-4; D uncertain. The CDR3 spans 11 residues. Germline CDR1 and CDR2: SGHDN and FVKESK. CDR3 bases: TGTGCCAGCAGCCAGGGAAACATTCAGTGCTTC. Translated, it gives CASSQGNIQCF.

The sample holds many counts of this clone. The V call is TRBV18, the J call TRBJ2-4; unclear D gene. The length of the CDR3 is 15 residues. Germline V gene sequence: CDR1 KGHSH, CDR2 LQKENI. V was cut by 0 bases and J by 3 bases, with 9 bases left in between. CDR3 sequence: CASSPPRAVKNIQYF. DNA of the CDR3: TGTGCCAGCTCACCACCTCGGGCGGTCAAAAACATTCAGTACTTC. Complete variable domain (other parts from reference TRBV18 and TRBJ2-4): NAGVMQNPRHLVRRRGQEARLRCSPMKGHSHVYWYRQLPEEGLKFMVYLQKENIIDESGMPKERFSAEFPKEGPSILRIQQVVRGDSAAYFCASSPPRAVKNIQYFGAGTRLSVL.

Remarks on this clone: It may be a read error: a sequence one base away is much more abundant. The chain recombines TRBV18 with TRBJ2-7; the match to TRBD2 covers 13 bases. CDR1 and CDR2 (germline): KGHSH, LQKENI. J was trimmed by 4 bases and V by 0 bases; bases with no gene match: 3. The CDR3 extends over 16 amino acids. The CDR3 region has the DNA TGTGCCAGCTCACCACCCGGACTAGCGGGAGCGTACGAGCAGTACTTC. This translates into CASSPPGLAGAYEQYF.

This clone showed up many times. The CDR3 DNA reads as TGTGCCAGCAGCTTTCTCGGACAGGGGGCTTGGCAGCCCCAGCATTTT. Its translation is CASSFLGQGAWQPQHF. The rearrangement uses TRBV7-8 and TRBJ1-5, with 11 bases aligning to TRBD1. Germline V CDR1 and CDR2: SGHVS, FQNEAQ. The CDR3 runs to 16 residues. Trimming at V came to 3 bases and at J to 7 bases, leaving 8 bases not matched to a gene.

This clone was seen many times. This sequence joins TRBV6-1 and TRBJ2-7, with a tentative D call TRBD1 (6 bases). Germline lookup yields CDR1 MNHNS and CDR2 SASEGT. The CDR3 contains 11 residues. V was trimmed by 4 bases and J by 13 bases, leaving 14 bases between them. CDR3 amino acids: CASSGDRNGYF. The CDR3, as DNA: TGTGCCAGCAGTGGTGACAGGAATGGATACTTC.

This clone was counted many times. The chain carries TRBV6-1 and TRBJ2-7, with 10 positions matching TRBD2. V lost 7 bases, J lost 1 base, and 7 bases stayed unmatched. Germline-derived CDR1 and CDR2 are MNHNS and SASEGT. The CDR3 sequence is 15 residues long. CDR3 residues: CASTKPGLASYEQYF. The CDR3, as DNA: TGTGCCAGCACCAAACCGGGACTAGCGTCCTACGAGCAGTACTTC.

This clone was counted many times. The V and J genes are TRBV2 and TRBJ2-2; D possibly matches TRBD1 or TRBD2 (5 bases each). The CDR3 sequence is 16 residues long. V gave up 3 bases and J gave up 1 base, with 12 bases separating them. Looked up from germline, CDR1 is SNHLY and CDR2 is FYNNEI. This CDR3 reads CASSDLGTENTGELFF. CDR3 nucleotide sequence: TGTGCCAGCAGTGATTTGGGGACGGAGAACACCGGGGAGCTGTTTTTT.

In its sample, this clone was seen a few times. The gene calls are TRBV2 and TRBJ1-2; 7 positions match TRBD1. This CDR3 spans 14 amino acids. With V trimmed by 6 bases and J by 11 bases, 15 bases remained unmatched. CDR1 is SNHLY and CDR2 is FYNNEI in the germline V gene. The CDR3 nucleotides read TGTGCCAGCAGCCTTAGAAGGGGGCCGAAGGGATACACCTTC. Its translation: CASSLRRGPKGYTF.

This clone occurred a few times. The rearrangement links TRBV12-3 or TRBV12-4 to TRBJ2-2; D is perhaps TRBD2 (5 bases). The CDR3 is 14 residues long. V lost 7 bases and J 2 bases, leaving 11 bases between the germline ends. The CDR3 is CASTLGGNTGELFF. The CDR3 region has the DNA TGTGCCAGCACCTTAGGAGGCAACACCGGGGAGCTGTTTTTT.

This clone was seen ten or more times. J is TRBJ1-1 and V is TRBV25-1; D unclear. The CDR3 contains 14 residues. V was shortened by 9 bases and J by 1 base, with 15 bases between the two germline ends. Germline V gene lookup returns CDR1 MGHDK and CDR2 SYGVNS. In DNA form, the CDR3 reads TGTGCCAGTTGTGGGGTCGGTGGGAACACTGAAGCTTTCTTT. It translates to CASCGVGGNTEAFF.

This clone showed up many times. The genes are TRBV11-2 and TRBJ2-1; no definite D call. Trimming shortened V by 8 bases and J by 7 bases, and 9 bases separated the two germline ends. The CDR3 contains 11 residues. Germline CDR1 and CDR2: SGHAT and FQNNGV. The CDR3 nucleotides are TGTGCCAGCTTTGAAGGGAATGAGCAGTTCTTC. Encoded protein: CASFEGNEQFF.

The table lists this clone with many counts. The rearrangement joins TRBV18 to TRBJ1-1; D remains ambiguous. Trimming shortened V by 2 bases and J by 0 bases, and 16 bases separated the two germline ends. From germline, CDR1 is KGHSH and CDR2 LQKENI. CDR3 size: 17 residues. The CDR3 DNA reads TGTGCCAGCTCACCAGTCCCAGGAGCAATTGTGAACACTGAAGCTTTCTTT. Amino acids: CASSPVPGAIVNTEAFF.

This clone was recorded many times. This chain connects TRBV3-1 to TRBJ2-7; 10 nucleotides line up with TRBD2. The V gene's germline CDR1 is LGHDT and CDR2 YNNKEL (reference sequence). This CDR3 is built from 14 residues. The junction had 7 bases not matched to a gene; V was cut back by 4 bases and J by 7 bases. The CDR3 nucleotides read TGTGCCAGCAGCCCACGACTAGCGGGTGGAGAGCAGTACTTC. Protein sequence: CASSPRLAGGEQYF.

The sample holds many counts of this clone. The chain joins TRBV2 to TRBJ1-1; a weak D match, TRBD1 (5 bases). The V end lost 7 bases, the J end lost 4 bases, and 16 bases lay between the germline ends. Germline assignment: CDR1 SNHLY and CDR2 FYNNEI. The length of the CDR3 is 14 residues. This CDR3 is CASMGRVGVTEAFF. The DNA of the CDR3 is TGTGCCAGCATGGGCAGGGTCGGGGTCACTGAAGCTTTCTTT.

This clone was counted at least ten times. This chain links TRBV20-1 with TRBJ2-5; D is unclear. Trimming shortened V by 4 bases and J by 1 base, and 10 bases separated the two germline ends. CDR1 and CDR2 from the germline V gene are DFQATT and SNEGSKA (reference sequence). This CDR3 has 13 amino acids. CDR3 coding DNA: TGCAGTGCTATCTGGCGTACCCAAGAGACCCAGTACTTC. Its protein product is CSAIWRTQETQYF.

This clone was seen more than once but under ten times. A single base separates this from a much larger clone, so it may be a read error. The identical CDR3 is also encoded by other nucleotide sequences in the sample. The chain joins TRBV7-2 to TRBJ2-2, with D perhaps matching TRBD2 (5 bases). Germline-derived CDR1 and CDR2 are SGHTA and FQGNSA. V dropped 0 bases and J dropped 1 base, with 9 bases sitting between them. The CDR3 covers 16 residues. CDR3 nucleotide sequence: TGTGCCAGCAGCTTAGCGCGCCGGGAGAACACCGGGGAGCTGTTTTTT. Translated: CASSLARRENTGELFF.

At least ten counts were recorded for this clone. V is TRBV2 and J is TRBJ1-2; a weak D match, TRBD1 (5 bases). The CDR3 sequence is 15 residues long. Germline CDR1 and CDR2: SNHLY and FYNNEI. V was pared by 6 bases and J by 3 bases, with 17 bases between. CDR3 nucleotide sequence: TGTGCCAGCAGGATCTTGGCAGGGTGGGACTATGGCTACACCTTC. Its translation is CASRILAGWDYGYTF.

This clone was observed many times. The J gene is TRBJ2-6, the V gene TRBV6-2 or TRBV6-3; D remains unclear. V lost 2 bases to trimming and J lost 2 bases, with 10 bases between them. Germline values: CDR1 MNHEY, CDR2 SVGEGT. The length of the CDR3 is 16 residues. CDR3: CASSYPPEPGANVLTF. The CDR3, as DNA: TGTGCCAGCAGTTACCCCCCCGAGCCTGGGGCCAACGTCCTGACTTTC.

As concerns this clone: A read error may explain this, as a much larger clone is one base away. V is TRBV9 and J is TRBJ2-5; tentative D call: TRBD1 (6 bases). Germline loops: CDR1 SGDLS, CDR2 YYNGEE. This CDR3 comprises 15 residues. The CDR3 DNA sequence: TGTGCCAGCAGCGCCACACAGGGCCGGGGAGAGGCCCAGTACTTC. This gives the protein CASSATQGRGEAQYF. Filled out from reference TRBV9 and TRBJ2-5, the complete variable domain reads DSGVTQTPKHLITATGQRVTLRCSPRSGDLSVYWYQQSLDQGLQFLIQYYNGEERAKGNILERFSAQQFPDLHSELNLSSLELGDSALYFCASSATQGRGEAQYFGPGTRLLVL.